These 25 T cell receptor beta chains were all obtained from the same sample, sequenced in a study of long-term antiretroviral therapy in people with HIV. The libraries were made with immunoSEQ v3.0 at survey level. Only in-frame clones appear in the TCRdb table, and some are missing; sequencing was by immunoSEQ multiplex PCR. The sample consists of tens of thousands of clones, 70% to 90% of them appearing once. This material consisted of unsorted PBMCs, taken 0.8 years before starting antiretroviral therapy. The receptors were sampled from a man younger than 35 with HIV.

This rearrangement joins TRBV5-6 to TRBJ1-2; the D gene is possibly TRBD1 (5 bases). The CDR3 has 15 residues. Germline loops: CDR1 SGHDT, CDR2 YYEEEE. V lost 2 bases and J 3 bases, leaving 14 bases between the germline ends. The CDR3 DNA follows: TGTGCCAGCAGCTTACGAGGAGGGGCCTACTATGGCTACACCTTC. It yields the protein CASSLRGGAYYGYTF. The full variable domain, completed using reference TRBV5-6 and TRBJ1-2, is DAGVTQSPTHLIKTRGQQVTLRCSPKSGHDTVSWYQQALGQGPQFIFQYYEEEERQRGNFPDRFSGHQFPNYSSELNVNALLLGDSALYLCASSLRGGAYYGYTFGSGTRLTVV.

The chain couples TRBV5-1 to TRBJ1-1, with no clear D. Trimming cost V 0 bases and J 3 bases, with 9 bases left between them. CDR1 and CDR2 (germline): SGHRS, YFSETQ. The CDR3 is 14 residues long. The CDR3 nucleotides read TGCGCCAGCAGCTTGGGACCCGGGGACACTGAAGCTTTCTTT. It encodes CASSLGPGDTEAFF.

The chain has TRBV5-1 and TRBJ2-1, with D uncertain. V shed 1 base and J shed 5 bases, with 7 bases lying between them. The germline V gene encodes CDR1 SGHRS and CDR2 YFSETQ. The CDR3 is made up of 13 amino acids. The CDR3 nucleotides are TGCGCCAGCAGCTTGAACGTGGACAATGAGCAGTTCTTC. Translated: CASSLNVDNEQFF. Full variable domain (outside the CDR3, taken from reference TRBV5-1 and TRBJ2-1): KAGVTQTPRYLIKTRGQQVTLSCSPISGHRSVSWYQQTPGQGLQFLFEYFSETQRNKGNFPGRFSGRQFSNSRSEMNVSTLELGDSALYLCASSLNVDNEQFFGPGTRLTVL.

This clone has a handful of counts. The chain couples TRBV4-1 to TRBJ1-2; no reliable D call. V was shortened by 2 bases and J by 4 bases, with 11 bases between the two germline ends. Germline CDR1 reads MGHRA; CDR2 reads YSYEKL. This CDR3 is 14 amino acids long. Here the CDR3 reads CASSQRPLLYGYTF. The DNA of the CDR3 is TGCGCCAGCAGCCAAAGACCGCTTCTCTATGGCTACACCTTC.

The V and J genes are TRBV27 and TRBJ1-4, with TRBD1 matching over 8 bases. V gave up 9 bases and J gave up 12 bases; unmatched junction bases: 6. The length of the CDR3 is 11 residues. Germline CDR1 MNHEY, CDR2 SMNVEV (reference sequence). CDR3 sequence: CARGQGKELFF. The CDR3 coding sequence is TGTGCCAGAGGACAGGGTAAGGAACTGTTTTTT.

This CDR3 reads CASSELSRRDGYTF. The CDR3 region has the DNA TGTGCCAGCAGTGAATTATCCCGGCGGGATGGCTACACCTTC. The V and J genes are TRBV6-1 and TRBJ1-2; D uncertain. V was clipped by 2 bases and J by 6 bases, with 13 bases between them. Germline V CDR1 and CDR2: MNHNS, SASEGT. This CDR3 region has 14 residues.

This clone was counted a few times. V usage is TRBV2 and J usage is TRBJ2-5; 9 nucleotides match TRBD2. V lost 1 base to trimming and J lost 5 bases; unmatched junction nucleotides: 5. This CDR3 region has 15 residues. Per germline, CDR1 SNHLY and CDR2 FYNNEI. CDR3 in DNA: TGTGCCAGCAGTGAAGGCGGGGGGGCCGAGGAGACCCAGTACTTC. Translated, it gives CASSEGGGAEETQYF.

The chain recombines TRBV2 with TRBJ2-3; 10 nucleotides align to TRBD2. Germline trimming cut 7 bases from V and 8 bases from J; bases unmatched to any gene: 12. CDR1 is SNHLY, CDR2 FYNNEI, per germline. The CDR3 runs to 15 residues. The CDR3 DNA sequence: TGTGCCAGCATCGATCCGGGACTAGCGCGGGTTACGCAGTATTTT. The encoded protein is CASIDPGLARVTQYF.

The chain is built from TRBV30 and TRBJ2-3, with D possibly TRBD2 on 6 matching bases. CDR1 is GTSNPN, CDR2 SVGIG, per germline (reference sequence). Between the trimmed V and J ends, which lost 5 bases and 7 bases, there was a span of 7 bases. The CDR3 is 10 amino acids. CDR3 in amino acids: CAWGGNTQYF. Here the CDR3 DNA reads TGTGCCTGGGGGGGGAATACGCAGTATTTT.

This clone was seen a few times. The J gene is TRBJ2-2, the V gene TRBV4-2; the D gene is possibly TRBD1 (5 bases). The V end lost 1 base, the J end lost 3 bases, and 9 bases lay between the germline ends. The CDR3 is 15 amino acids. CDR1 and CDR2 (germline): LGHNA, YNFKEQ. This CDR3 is CASSQGDSDTGELFF. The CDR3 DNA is TGTGCCAGCAGCCAAGGCGACAGCGACACCGGGGAGCTGTTTTTT.

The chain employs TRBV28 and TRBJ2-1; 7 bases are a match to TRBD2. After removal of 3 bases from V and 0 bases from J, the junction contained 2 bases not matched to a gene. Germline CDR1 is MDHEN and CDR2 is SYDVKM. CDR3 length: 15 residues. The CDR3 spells CASSFLAVSYNEQFF. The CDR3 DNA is TGTGCCAGCAGTTTCCTAGCGGTCTCCTACAATGAGCAGTTCTTC.

In nucleotides, the CDR3 is TGTGCCAGTAGTAGGCCAGCCCGGGGAAGCAATCAGCCCCAGCATTTT. Protein sequence: CASSRPARGSNQPQHF. The chain is built from TRBV19 and TRBJ1-5; D is ambiguous. This CDR3 is 16 amino acids long. Trimming took off 4 bases at V and 1 base at J, with 14 bases between the two ends. In germline, CDR1 is LNHDA, CDR2 SQIVND (reference sequence).

CDR3 region: CASSYDRDRAETQYF. For the CDR3, the DNA is TGTGCCAGCAGCTACGACAGGGACCGGGCAGAGACCCAGTACTTC. This chain links TRBV7-2 with TRBJ2-5, with 7 nucleotides matching TRBD1. The CDR3 is made up of 15 amino acids. The germline CDR1 and CDR2 sequences are SGHTA and FQGNSA. V dropped 4 bases and J dropped 4; count of bases not matched to a gene: 9.

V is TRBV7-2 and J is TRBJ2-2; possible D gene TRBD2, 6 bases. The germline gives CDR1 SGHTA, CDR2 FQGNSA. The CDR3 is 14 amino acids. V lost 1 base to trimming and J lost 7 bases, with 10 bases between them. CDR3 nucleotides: TGTGCCAGCAGCTTAGGTAGCGGCGGCGGGGAGCTGTTTTTT. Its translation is CASSLGSGGGELFF.

This CDR3 reads CASRHRARAPNEKLFF. CDR3 coding DNA: TGTGCCAGCAGACACAGGGCCAGGGCGCCCAATGAAAAACTGTTTTTT. This chain connects TRBV6-6 to TRBJ1-4; D perhaps matches TRBD1 (6 bases). Trimming pared 6 bases from V and 5 bases from J, leaving 19 bases between. The CDR3 length is 16 residues. Per the germline V gene, CDR1 is MNHNY and CDR2 is SVGAGI (reference sequence).

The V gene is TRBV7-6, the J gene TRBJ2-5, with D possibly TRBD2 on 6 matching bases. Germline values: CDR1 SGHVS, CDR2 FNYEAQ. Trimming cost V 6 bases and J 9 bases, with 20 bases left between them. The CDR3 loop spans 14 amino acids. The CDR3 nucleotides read TGTGCCAGCAGGATGGAGGGCCCGCCGGGGGCCCAGTACTTC. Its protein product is CASRMEGPPGAQYF.

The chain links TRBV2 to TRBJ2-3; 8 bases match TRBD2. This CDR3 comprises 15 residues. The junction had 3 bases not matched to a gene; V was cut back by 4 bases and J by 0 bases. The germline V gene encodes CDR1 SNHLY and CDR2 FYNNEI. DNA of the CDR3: TGTGCCAGCAGTGTGGTAGCGGGAAGCACAGATACGCAGTATTTT. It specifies CASSVVAGSTDTQYF.

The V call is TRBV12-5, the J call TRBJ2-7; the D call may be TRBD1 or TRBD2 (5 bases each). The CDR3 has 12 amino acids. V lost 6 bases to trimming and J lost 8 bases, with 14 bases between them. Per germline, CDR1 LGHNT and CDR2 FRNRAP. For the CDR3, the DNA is TGTGCTAGTGGCACAAATCCGGGACAGCAGTACTTC. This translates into CASGTNPGQQYF.

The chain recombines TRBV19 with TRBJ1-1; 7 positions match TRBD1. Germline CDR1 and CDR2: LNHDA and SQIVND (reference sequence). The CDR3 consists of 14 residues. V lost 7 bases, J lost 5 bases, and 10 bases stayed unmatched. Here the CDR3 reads CASNPGTATTEAFF. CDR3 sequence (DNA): TGTGCCAGTAATCCCGGGACAGCAACAACTGAAGCTTTCTTT.

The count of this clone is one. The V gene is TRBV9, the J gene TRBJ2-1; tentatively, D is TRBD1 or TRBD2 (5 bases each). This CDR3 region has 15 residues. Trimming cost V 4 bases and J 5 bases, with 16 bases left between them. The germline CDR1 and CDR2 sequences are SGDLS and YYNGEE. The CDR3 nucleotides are TGTGCCAGCAGCCCCTCCGGGACCACCGACAATGAGCAGTTCTTC. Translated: CASSPSGTTDNEQFF.

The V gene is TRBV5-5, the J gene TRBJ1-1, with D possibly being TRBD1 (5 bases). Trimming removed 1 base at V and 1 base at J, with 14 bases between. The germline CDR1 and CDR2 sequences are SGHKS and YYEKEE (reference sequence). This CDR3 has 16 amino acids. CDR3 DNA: TGTGCCAGCAGCTTGAGGGCCGGGACCGAGAACACTGAAGCTTTCTTT. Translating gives CASSLRAGTENTEAFF.

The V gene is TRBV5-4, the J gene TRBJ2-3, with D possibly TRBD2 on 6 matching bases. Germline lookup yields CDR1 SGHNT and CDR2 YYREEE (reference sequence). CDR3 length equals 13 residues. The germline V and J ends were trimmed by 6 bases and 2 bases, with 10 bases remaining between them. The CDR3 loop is CASIAGNTDTQYF. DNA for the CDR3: TGTGCCAGCATTGCGGGGAACACAGATACGCAGTATTTT.

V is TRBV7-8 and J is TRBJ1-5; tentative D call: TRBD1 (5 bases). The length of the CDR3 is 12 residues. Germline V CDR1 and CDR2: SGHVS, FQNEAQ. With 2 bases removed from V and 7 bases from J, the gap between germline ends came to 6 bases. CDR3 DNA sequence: TGTGCCAGCAGCTTAACAGGCCAGCCCCAGCATTTT. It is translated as CASSLTGQPQHF.

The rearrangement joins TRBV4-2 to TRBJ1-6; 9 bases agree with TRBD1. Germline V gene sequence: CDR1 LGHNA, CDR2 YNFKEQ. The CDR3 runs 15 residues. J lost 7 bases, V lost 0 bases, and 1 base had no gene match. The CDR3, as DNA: TGTGCCAGCAGCCAAGATGGGACAGGGAATTCACCCCTCCACTTT. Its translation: CASSQDGTGNSPLHF.

Here the CDR3 DNA reads TGTGCCAGCAGCCAAGAATGCCGCCCGAGTTATCACAATCAGCCCCAGCATTTT. Translating gives CASSQECRPSYHNQPQHF. The gene calls are TRBV14 and TRBJ1-5; D remains ambiguous. The CDR3 covers 18 residues. Germline V gene sequence: CDR1 SGHDN, CDR2 FVKESK. Deletions cut 0 bases from V and 3 bases from J, with 18 bases between.